The 5 T cell receptor beta chains below come from one sample, sequenced in a study of cytomegalovirus exposure and HLA in healthy donors. The study ran its PCR with 60 Vbeta and 13 Jbeta primers. Using immunoSEQ multiplex PCR, the repertoire was profiled, and TCRdb retains in-frame clones only, with some absent. The sample shows about 180,000 clones, roughly 85% of them seen only once. Material for sequencing was PBMCs. The origin of the receptors is a woman aged 40 to 50 in good health and CMV-seronegative.

The gene calls are TRBV19 and TRBJ2-2, with D unclear. The CDR3 sequence is 14 residues long. Germline loops: CDR1 LNHDA, CDR2 SQIVND (reference sequence). V was cut by 1 base and J by 4 bases, with 7 bases left in between. CDR3 nucleotides: TGTGCCAGTAGTATAGTGACAAGCACCGGGGAGCTGTTTTTT. This encodes CASSIVTSTGELFF.

The genes are TRBV10-3 and TRBJ2-5, with 7 bases that match TRBD1. The end of the DNA fits TRBJ2-7 better, so the J call may be wrong. Per the germline V gene, CDR1 is ENHRY and CDR2 is SYGVKD. The CDR3 spans 12 residues. CDR3 DNA sequence: TGTGCCATCAATCCAGGGGGAAACGAGCAGTACTTC. Amino acids: CAINPGGNEQYF.

As for this clone: A read error may produce the germline difference seen at one junction end. Other nucleotide sequences from this sample produce the same CDR3. The chain links TRBV5-6 to TRBJ1-4; D unclear. The CDR3 sequence is 13 residues long. Germline-derived CDR1 and CDR2 are SGHDT and YYEEEE. The CDR3, as DNA: TGTGCCAGCAGCTTGGGAGGGAATGAAAAGCTGTTTTTT. It yields the protein CASSLGGNEKLFF.

This chain uses TRBV5-8 with TRBJ1-1; D is possibly TRBD1 (5 bases). Germline CDR1 is SGHTS and CDR2 is YDEGEE. CDR3 length: 15 amino acids. The V end lost 1 base, the J end lost 0 bases, and 10 bases lay between the germline ends. DNA for the CDR3: TGTGCCAGCAGCTTGAGCAGGGCGGTGAACACTGAAGCTTTCTTT. Protein sequence: CASSLSRAVNTEAFF.

The chain employs TRBV11-3 and TRBJ2-2; unclear D gene. V lost 2 bases to trimming and J lost 4 bases, with 8 bases between them. The CDR3 length is 14 residues. The germline V gene encodes CDR1 SGHNT and CDR2 YENEEA. CDR3 DNA sequence: TGTGCCAGCAGCTTAATAGCAGTCACCGGGGAGCTGTTTTTT. Amino acid sequence: CASSLIAVTGELFF.